The text below deals with one TCR beta chain. The target antigen is unknown. This record belongs to a study of shared clonotypes between healthy human individuals. The protocol was immunoSEQ multiplex PCR, while the TCRdb copy is restricted to in-frame clones and leaves out a portion. In the table there are 2,100,000 or so clones, around 95% of which are singletons. Donors included only healthy HIV-negative adults lacking recent acute infections or vaccinations. General study findings and limits: Naive subsets usually exceeded memory subsets in estimated richness. Incompleteness in sorted-subset sequencing, despite large depth, was shown by rarefaction. It was observed that roughly 5% of naive CD4 clonotypes were shared across several donors.

This CDR3 has 14 amino acids. The germline V gene encodes CDR1 MNHEY and CDR2 SMNVEV (reference sequence). The ends lost 6 bases at V and 6 bases at J; junction bases unmatched: 8. Sequencing was carried out using naive CD4+ T cells sorted from blood. The subset: CD45RA+ positively selected. The receptor's source is a man aged 18 to 29 in good health. The chain recombines TRBV27 with TRBJ2-3, with TRBD1 matching over 8 bases. Written as DNA, the CDR3 is TGTGCCAGCAGCCGGGACAGGAGGGTGGATACGCAGTATTTT. As protein: CASSRDRRVDTQYF.